Sequencing of this T cell receptor (beta chain) was carried out in a study of blood T cell repertoires in COVID-19. At the level of the study: In each case, the material was cDNA or gDNA derived from T cells, B-cell-depleted T cells, or PBMCs.

Germline CDR1 is SGHRS and CDR2 is YFSETQ. The CDR3 loop spans 14 amino acids. Deletions cut 2 bases from V and 5 bases from J, with 13 bases between. The assay was immunoSEQ multiplex PCR, and TCRdb's table has in-frame clones only and misses some. Of some 31,000 clones detected, roughly 85% appear once; the ten largest clones hold about 14%. The sequence derives from a human donor with acute or convalescent COVID-19. The donor label of this sample is uncertain. V and J are TRBV5-1 and TRBJ2-5; D is perhaps TRBD1 (5 bases). Input material: peripheral blood. The CDR3 loop reads CASSLDAAGETQYF. In DNA form, the CDR3 reads TGCGCCAGCAGCTTAGACGCCGCAGGGGAGACCCAGTACTTC. The variable domain in full, with the rest retrieved from reference TRBV5-1 and TRBJ2-5, is KAGVTQTPRYLIKTRGQQVTLSCSPISGHRSVSWYQQTPGQGLQFLFEYFSETQRNKGNFPGRFSGRQFSNSRSEMNVSTLELGDSALYLCASSLDAAGETQYFGPGTRLLVL.